Here is one T cell receptor (beta chain) with its context. Antigen specificity is unknown. CDR3 length: 15 amino acids. The V end lost 5 bases, the J end lost 4 bases, and 15 bases lay between the germline ends. The germline V gene has CDR1 SGHTA and CDR2 FQGNSA. The data stem from a study of graft-versus-host responses after intestinal transplantation. The data were produced by immunoSEQ multiplex PCR, yet TCRdb's version contains in-frame clones alone and is incomplete. The sample consists of 75,000 to 100,000 clones, over 80% of them appearing once. The sample in question was unstimulated CD8+ T cells sorted from spleen or lymph node cells, obtained before intestinal transplant. The receptor comes from a human donor who received an intestinal transplant. This rearrangement joins TRBV7-2 to TRBJ1-5; a weak D match, TRBD1 (5 bases). As DNA, the CDR3 is TGTGCCAGCAGCCCTGCCGGCAGGGCTAATCAGCCCCAGCATTTT. Its translation is CASSPAGRANQPQHF.